This passage covers 3 T cell receptor beta chains from one sample sequenced in a study of tumour-infiltrating T cells in Burkitt lymphoma. Data came from immunoSEQ multiplex PCR; TCRdb stores just in-frame clones and leaves some out. Of about 1,500 clones listed, roughly 13% are singletons. Material for sequencing was tumor tissue. The receptor set was obtained from a human donor with Burkitt lymphoma.

This clone turned up a few times. V and J are TRBV27 and TRBJ1-4; 7 bases map to TRBD1. Trimming took 5 bases from V and 3 from J; bases not matched to a gene: 6. The CDR3 runs 15 residues. Germline values: CDR1 MNHEY, CDR2 SMNVEV (reference sequence). Here the CDR3 reads CASSARGHANEKLFF. For the CDR3, the DNA is TGTGCCAGCAGTGCGAGGGGGCATGCTAATGAAAAACTGTTTTTT.

The chain couples TRBV21-1 to TRBJ1-4; TRBD1, the table's D call, lacks a check against the DNA. TRBV21-1 represents a pseudogene. The CDR3 has 15 residues. CDR3 sequence reads: CASSKAPTGREKLFF. In DNA form, the CDR3 reads TGTGCCAGCAGCAAAGCCCCGACAGGGAGAGAAAAACTGTTTTTT.

This clone was seen only a few times. The J gene is TRBJ1-2, the V gene TRBV6-5; D is possibly TRBD1 (5 bases). The V gene lost 0 bases and the J gene lost 6 bases, with 17 bases spanning the gap. Per the germline V gene, CDR1 is MNHEY and CDR2 is SVGAGI. There are 16 residues in the CDR3. As DNA, the CDR3 is TGTGCCAGCAGTTACTCCTTGAGTGGGGGAAGGAATGGCTACACCTTC. Protein: CASSYSLSGGRNGYTF.